These 18 T cell receptor beta chains were all obtained from the same sample, sequenced in a study of blood T cell repertoires in COVID-19. The assay was immunoSEQ multiplex PCR, and TCRdb's table has in-frame clones only and misses some. The sample comprises 300,000 to 350,000 clones, 75% to 90% of which are singletons, and 2.2% rests with the top ten. Specimen: PBMCs or T cells enriched from blood (not recorded which). Receptors originate from a man between 25 and 39 years old who had recovered from COVID-19.

The chain carries TRBV4-3 and TRBJ1-2; 7 nucleotides line up with TRBD1. This CDR3 has 14 amino acids. V lost 6 bases and J lost 6; bases outside the gene matches: 10. The germline V gene encodes CDR1 LGHNA and CDR2 YSLEER. CDR3 amino acids: CASRHLDRENGYTF. CDR3 nucleotides: TGCGCCAGCAGACACCTTGACAGGGAGAATGGCTACACCTTC.

V usage is TRBV11-1 and J usage is TRBJ2-7, with 8 positions matching TRBD2. This CDR3 has 16 amino acids. The germline V gene encodes CDR1 SGHAT and CDR2 FQDESV (reference sequence). J lost 2 bases, V lost 0 bases, and 6 bases had no gene match. The CDR3 region is CASSLANSGDTYEQYF. CDR3 in DNA: TGTGCCAGCAGCTTAGCGAATAGCGGGGATACCTACGAGCAGTACTTC.

As concerns this clone: The same CDR3 arises from other DNA sequences in this sample as well. The chain is built from TRBV2 and TRBJ2-3, with D tentatively TRBD1 (5 bases). The CDR3 length is 12 residues. Germline values: CDR1 SNHLY, CDR2 FYNNEI. V lost 3 bases and J lost 4, with 5 bases in between. The CDR3 coding sequence is TGTGCCAGCAGTGACAGGGCAGATACGCAGTATTTT. It encodes CASSDRADTQYF.

The rearrangement uses TRBV2 and TRBJ2-6, with D perhaps TRBD1 (6 bases). CDR1 is SNHLY, CDR2 FYNNEI, per germline. Trimming cost V 4 bases and J 2 bases, with 9 bases left between them. CDR3 length equals 15 residues. CDR3 loop: CASSGDNTGANVLTF. In nucleotides, the CDR3 is TGTGCCAGCAGTGGGGACAACACTGGGGCCAACGTCCTGACTTTC.

V is TRBV3-1 (or the pseudogene TRBV3-2) and J is TRBJ1-2, with 10 bases matching TRBD1. The CDR3 sequence is 16 residues long. Germline loops: CDR1 LGHDT, CDR2 YNNKEL (reference sequence). V lost 2 bases and J lost 6; bases outside the gene matches: 9. CDR3 DNA: TGTGCCAGCAGCCAATACACCCGACAGGGGGCGGATGGCTACACCTTC. It specifies CASSQYTRQGADGYTF.

The chain is built from TRBV27 and TRBJ2-5; 9 bases map to TRBD1. The CDR3 spans 15 residues. Trimming removed 10 bases from V and 4 bases from J; junction bases left unmatched: 13. Germline V gene lookup returns CDR1 MNHEY and CDR2 SMNVEV (reference sequence). The CDR3 protein is CATIPRTGAGETQYF. In DNA, the CDR3 is TGTGCCACCATTCCAAGGACAGGGGCGGGAGAGACCCAGTACTTC.

The V gene is TRBV6-2 or TRBV6-3, the J gene TRBJ2-3; the D gene is possibly TRBD1 (6 bases). V was trimmed by 0 bases and J by 6 bases, leaving 25 bases between them. The CDR3 sequence is 19 residues long. Germline CDR1 reads MNHEY; CDR2 reads SVGEGT. Written as DNA, the CDR3 is TGTGCCAGCAGTTACTCAATCTCCCTTGGACAGAACAAAGGGGATACGCAGTATTTT. Protein sequence: CASSYSISLGQNKGDTQYF.

V and J are TRBV9 and TRBJ2-1; 10 bases match TRBD2. The CDR3 length is 15 residues. With 4 bases clipped from V and 7 bases from J, the junction kept 8 bases outside the gene matches. Germline V CDR1 and CDR2: SGDLS, YYNGEE. CDR3 coding DNA: TGTGCCAGCAGCCCCAGGAGCGGGGGGGGGAATGAGCAGTTCTTC. Encoded protein: CASSPRSGGGNEQFF.

This chain joins TRBV5-1 and TRBJ1-3; 7 bases map to TRBD1. Trimming at V came to 0 bases and at J to 0 bases, leaving 9 bases not matched to a gene. The germline V gene encodes CDR1 SGHRS and CDR2 YFSETQ. This CDR3 is built from 18 residues. CDR3 amino acids: CASSLGTGQATSGNTIYF. The CDR3 DNA is TGCGCCAGCAGCTTGGGAACCGGACAGGCCACCTCTGGAAACACCATATATTTT.

This chain connects TRBV7-4 to TRBJ2-1; 10 bases match TRBD1. The CDR3 has 15 residues. V was pared by 5 bases and J by 7 bases, with 8 bases of the junction left unmatched. From germline, CDR1 is SGHVT and CDR2 SQSDAQ. In DNA form, the CDR3 reads TGTGCCAGCAGCGCCCGGGACAGGGGTGTAAATGAGCAGTTCTTC. Protein sequence: CASSARDRGVNEQFF.

The V and J genes are TRBV5-5 and TRBJ2-7; D possibly corresponds to TRBD2 (5 bases). Germline loops: CDR1 SGHKS, CDR2 YYEKEE (reference sequence). The CDR3 extends over 12 amino acids. Between the trimmed V and J ends, which lost 2 bases and 3 bases, there was a span of 6 bases. The CDR3: CASSFEGYEQYF. As DNA, the CDR3 is TGTGCCAGCAGCTTTGAGGGCTACGAGCAGTACTTC.

V usage is TRBV7-2 and J usage is TRBJ2-3; 12 bases are a match to TRBD2. Losses at the gene ends were 4 bases for V and 1 base for J; bases not matched to a gene: 9. The CDR3 runs 18 residues. The V gene's germline CDR1 is SGHTA and CDR2 FQGNSA. CDR3 residues: CASSSPSGGASGTDTQYF. The CDR3 DNA sequence: TGTGCCAGCAGCTCCCCTAGCGGGGGGGCCTCTGGCACAGATACGCAGTATTTT.

The chain combines TRBV6-1 with TRBJ2-5; the match to TRBD2 covers 12 bases. The CDR3 is 16 residues long. V lost 1 base and J lost 5; bases outside the gene matches: 5. The germline V gene encodes CDR1 MNHNS and CDR2 SASEGT. CDR3 loop: CASSEVLAGGRETQYF. The CDR3, as DNA: TGTGCCAGCAGTGAAGTCCTAGCGGGGGGGCGGGAGACCCAGTACTTC.

V and J are TRBV2 and TRBJ2-5; possible D gene TRBD1, 5 bases. V lost 7 bases to trimming and J lost 4 bases, with 13 bases between them. Germline values: CDR1 SNHLY, CDR2 FYNNEI. The CDR3 extends over 13 amino acids. The CDR3 loop is CASIGHSGETQYF. The CDR3 nucleotides read TGTGCCAGCATCGGACATTCGGGAGAGACCCAGTACTTC.

This clone appeared a single time. The chain has TRBV24-1 and TRBJ1-6, with TRBD1 matching 8 bases. J lost 11 bases, V lost 9 bases, and 8 bases had no gene match. Per germline, CDR1 KGHDR and CDR2 SFDVKD. The CDR3 is made up of 13 amino acids. The DNA for the CDR3 is TGTGCCACCGGGGGGACAGGTGATACACCCCTCCACTTT. Amino acid sequence: CATGGTGDTPLHF.

This sequence joins TRBV7-9 and TRBJ2-7; TRBD1 matches 8 bases. The junction had 4 bases not matched to a gene; V was cut back by 3 bases and J by 3 bases. Germline V gives CDR1 SEHNR, CDR2 FQNEAQ (reference sequence). The CDR3 is 14 residues long. CDR3 nucleotide sequence: TGTGCCAGCAGCTTCCGGGACAGGCACTACGAGCAGTACTTC. This translates into CASSFRDRHYEQYF.

The chain carries TRBV4-1 and TRBJ1-1; 7 bases line up with TRBD1. Germline V gene sequence: CDR1 MGHRA, CDR2 YSYEKL. The CDR3 runs 16 residues. The ends lost 3 bases at V and 2 bases at J; junction bases unmatched: 9. The CDR3 region is CASSQGGTAINTEAFF. In DNA, the CDR3 is TGCGCCAGCAGCCAGGGTGGGACAGCGATTAACACTGAAGCTTTCTTT.

The V call is TRBV4-3, the J call TRBJ1-2, with D possibly matching TRBD1 (5 bases). Trimming took off 0 bases at V and 2 bases at J, with 13 bases between the two ends. The CDR3 length is 16 residues. The germline V gene encodes CDR1 LGHNA and CDR2 YSLEER. For the CDR3, the DNA is TGCGCCAGCAGCCAAGATTGGACCAGGGCGAACTATGGCTACACCTTC. Translated: CASSQDWTRANYGYTF.